The source of this T cell receptor (beta chain) is a study of blood T cell repertoires in COVID-19. Study-level background: Whether acute or convalescent, the COVID-19 samples came from the United States, Italy and Spain. PBMCs, B-cell-depleted T cells, or T cells provided the cDNA or gDNA that made up the material.

In the original workflow: Cell counts per sample came from amplifying reference gene primers. The repertoire was sequenced with immunoSEQ multiplex PCR; TCRdb's copy has only in-frame clones and lacks some. V, J and clone size are taken as reported in that table, and D and trimming were inferred from the DNA itself. This sample has around 300,000 clones, with approximately 82% found just once. Germline assignment: CDR1 SQVTM and CDR2 ANQGSEA. The CDR3 spans 13 residues. The ends were cut back, 3 bases at V and 2 bases at J, with 8 bases in the middle. The chain uses TRBV29-1 and TRBJ1-3, with a possible D match to TRBD1 (5 bases). The TCR was taken from a young man with active or convalescent COVID-19. Input material: peripheral blood. In DNA, the CDR3 is TGCAGCGTTGATGGAGGGGCTGGAAACACCATATATTTT. Translation gives CSVDGGAGNTIYF.